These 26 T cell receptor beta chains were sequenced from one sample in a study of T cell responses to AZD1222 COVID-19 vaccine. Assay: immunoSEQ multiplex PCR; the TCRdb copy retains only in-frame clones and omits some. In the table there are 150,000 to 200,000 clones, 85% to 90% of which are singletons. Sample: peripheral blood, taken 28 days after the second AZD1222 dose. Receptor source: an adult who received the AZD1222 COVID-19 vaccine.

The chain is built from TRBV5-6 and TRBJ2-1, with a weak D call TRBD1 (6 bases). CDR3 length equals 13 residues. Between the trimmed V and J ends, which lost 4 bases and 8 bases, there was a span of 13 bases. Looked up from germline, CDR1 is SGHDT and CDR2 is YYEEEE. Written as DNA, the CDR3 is TGTGCCAGCAGCCCGGGACATTTGTATGAGCAGTTCTTC. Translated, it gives CASSPGHLYEQFF.

The CDR3 DNA reads TGTGCCAGCAGTCCCCGGACAGGGGCTCGAGCCAAAAACATTCAGTACTTC. Translating it yields CASSPRTGARAKNIQYF. The chain links TRBV6-6 to TRBJ2-4, with 9 bases fitting TRBD1. This CDR3 has 17 residues. The V and J ends lost 5 bases and 0 bases, in that order; junction bases with no gene match: 8. Looked up from germline, CDR1 is MNHNY and CDR2 is SVGAGI (reference sequence).

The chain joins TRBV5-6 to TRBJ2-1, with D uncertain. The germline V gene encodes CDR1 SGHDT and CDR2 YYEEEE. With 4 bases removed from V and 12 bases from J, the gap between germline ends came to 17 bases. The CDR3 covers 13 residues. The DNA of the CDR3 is TGTGCCAGCAGCGCCTCTATAGACACGGGGCAGTTCTTC. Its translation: CASSASIDTGQFF.

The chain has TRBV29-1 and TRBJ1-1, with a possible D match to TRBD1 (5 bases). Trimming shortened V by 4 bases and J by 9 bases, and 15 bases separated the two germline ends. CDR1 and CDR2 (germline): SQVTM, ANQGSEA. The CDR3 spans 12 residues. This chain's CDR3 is CSVVGVGGKAFF. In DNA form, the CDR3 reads TGCAGCGTTGTCGGAGTTGGGGGGAAAGCTTTCTTT.

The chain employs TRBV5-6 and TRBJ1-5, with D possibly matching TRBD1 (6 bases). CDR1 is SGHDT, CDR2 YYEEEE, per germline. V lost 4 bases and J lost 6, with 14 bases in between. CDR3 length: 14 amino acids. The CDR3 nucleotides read TGTGCCAGCAGCGCTACACAGGGTGCTCAGCCCCAGCATTTT. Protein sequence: CASSATQGAQPQHF.

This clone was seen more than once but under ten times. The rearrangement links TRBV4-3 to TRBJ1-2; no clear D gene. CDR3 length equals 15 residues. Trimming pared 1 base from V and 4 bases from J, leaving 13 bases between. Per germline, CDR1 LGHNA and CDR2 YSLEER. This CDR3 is CASSQGTAETYGYTF. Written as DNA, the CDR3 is TGCGCCAGCAGCCAAGGTACTGCAGAGACCTATGGCTACACCTTC.

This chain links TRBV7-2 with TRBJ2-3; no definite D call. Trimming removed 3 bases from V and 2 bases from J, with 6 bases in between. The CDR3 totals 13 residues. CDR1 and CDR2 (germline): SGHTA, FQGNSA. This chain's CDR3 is CASSLENTDTQYF. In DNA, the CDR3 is TGTGCCAGCAGCTTGGAGAACACAGATACGCAGTATTTT. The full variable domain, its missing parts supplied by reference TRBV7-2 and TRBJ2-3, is GAGVSQSPSNKVTEKGKDVELRCDPISGHTALYWYRQSLGQGLEFLIYFQGNSAPDKSGLPSDRFSAERTGGSVSTLTIQRTQQEDSAVYLCASSLENTDTQYFGPGTRLTVL.

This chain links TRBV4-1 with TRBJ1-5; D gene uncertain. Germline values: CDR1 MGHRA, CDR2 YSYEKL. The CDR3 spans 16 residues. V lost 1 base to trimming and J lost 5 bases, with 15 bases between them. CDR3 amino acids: CASSQGSGSPYQPQHF. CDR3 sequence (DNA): TGCGCCAGCAGCCAAGGTTCAGGATCGCCCTATCAGCCCCAGCATTTT.

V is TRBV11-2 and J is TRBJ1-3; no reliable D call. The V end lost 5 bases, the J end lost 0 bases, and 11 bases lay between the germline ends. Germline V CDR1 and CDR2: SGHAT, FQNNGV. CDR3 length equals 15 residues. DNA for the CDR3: TGTGCCAGCAGCCGAGAAACTTACTCTGGAAACACCATATATTTT. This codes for CASSRETYSGNTIYF.

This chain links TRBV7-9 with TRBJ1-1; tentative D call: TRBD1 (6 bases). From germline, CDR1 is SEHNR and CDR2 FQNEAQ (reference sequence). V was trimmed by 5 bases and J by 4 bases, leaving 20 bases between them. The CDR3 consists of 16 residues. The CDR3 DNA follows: TGTGCCAGCAGCAGAACAGGGAATGGTTGGGGCACTGAAGCTTTCTTT. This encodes CASSRTGNGWGTEAFF.

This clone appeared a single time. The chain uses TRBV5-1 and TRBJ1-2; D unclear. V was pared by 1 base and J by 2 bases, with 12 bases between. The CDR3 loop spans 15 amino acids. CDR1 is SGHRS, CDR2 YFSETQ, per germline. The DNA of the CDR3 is TGCGCCAGCAGCTTGCTTGGCGTACTGAACTATGGCTACACCTTC. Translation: CASSLLGVLNYGYTF.

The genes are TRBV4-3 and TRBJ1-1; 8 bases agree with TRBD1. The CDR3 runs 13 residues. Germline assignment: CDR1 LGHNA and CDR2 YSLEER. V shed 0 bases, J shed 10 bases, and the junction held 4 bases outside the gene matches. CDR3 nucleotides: TGCGCCAGCAGCCAAGAAAACAGGGGGGGAGCTTTCTTT. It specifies CASSQENRGGAFF.

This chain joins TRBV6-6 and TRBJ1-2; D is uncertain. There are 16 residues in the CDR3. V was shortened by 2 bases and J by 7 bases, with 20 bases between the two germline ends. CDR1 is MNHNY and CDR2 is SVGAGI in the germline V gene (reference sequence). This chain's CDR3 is CASSYPAAARSGGYTF. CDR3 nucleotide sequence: TGTGCCAGCAGTTACCCCGCTGCGGCCAGGTCGGGTGGCTACACCTTC.

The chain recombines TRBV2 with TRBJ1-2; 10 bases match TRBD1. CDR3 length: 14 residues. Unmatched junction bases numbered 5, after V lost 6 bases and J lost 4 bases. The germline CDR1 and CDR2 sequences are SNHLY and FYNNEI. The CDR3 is CASSDRGQGYGYTF. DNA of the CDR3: TGTGCCAGCAGCGACAGGGGGCAGGGCTATGGCTACACCTTC.

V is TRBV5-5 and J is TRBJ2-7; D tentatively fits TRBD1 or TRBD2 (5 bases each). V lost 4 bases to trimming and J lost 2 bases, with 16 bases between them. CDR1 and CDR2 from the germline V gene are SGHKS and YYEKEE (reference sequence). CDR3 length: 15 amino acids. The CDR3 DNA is TGTGCCAGCAGCGTGCAACCGGGACCCACCTACGAGCAGTACTTC. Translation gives CASSVQPGPTYEQYF.

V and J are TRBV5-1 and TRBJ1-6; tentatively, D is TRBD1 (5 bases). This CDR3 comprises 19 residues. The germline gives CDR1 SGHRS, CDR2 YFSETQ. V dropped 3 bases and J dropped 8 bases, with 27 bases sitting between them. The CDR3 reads CASSSTRGTGGNGDSPLHF. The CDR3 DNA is TGCGCCAGCAGCTCAACCCGCGGGACCGGGGGGAACGGCGATTCACCCCTCCACTTT.

The CDR3 DNA follows: TGTGCCAGCAGTTACATGGCAGATCAGATTTATGGCTACACCTTC. This translates into CASSYMADQIYGYTF. The chain joins TRBV6-5 to TRBJ1-2; no definite D call. Trimming stripped 2 bases from V and 5 bases from J, with 15 bases between. The CDR3 loop spans 15 amino acids. The germline V gene encodes CDR1 MNHEY and CDR2 SVGAGI.

CDR3 bases: TGTGCCAGCAGCTTTTCTTTATCCCCAGACCCCGAAATCTACGAGCAGTACTTC. Translated: CASSFSLSPDPEIYEQYF. J is TRBJ2-7 and V is TRBV11-2; D gene ambiguous. Per germline, CDR1 SGHAT and CDR2 FQNNGV. With 3 bases removed from V and 3 bases from J, the gap between germline ends came to 24 bases. CDR3 length: 18 amino acids.

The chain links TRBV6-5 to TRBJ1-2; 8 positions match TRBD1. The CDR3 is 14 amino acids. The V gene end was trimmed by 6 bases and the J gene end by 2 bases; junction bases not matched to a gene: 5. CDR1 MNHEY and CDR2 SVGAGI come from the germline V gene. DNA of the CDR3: TGTGCCAGCAGGGTCGGACAGGGAAACTATGGCTACACCTTC. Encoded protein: CASRVGQGNYGYTF.

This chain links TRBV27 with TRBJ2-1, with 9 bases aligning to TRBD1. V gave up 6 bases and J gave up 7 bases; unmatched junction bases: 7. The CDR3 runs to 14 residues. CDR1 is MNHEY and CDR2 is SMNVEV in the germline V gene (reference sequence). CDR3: CASRQQGARNEQFF. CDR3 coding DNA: TGTGCCAGCAGGCAACAGGGGGCGCGGAATGAGCAGTTCTTC.

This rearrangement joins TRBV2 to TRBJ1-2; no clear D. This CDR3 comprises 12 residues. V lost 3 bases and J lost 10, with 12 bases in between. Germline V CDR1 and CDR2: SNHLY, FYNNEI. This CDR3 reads CASSDRFAPYTF. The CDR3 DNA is TGTGCCAGCAGTGATAGATTTGCACCCTACACCTTC.

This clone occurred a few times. Here the CDR3 DNA reads TGTGCCAGCAGTTACAGGGTTAACACTGAAGCTTTCTTT. It encodes CASSYRVNTEAFF. V and J are TRBV27 and TRBJ1-1, with D maybe TRBD1 (6 bases). This CDR3 region has 13 residues. Germline CDR1 is MNHEY and CDR2 is SMNVEV (reference sequence). With 4 bases removed from V and 2 bases from J, the gap between germline ends came to 8 bases.

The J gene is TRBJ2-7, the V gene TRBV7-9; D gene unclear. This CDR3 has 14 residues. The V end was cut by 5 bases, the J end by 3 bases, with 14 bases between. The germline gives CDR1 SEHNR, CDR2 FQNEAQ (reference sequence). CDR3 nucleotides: TGTGCCAGCAGCGCGCCGTTGAAGGGCTACGAGCAGTACTTC. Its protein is CASSAPLKGYEQYF.

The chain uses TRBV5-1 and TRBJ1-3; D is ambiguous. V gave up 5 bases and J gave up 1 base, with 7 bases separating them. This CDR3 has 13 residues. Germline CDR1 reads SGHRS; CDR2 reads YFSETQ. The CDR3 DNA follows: TGCGCCAGCAGTTATGAGTCTGGAAACACCATATATTTT. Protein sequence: CASSYESGNTIYF.

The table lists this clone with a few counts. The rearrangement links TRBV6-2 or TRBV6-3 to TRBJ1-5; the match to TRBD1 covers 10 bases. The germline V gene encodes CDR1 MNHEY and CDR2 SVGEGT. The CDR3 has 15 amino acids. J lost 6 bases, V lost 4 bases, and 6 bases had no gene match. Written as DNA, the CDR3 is TGTGCCAGCAGTTTGACAGGGGGCTCGCTTCAGCCCCAGCATTTT. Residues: CASSLTGGSLQPQHF.

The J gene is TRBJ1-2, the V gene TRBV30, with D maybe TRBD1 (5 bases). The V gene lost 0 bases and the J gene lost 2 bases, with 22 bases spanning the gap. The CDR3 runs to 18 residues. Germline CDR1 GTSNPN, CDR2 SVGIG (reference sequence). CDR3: CAWSVSPTVIGQNYGYTF. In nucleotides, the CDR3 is TGTGCCTGGAGTGTTTCCCCGACAGTAATAGGGCAGAACTATGGCTACACCTTC.